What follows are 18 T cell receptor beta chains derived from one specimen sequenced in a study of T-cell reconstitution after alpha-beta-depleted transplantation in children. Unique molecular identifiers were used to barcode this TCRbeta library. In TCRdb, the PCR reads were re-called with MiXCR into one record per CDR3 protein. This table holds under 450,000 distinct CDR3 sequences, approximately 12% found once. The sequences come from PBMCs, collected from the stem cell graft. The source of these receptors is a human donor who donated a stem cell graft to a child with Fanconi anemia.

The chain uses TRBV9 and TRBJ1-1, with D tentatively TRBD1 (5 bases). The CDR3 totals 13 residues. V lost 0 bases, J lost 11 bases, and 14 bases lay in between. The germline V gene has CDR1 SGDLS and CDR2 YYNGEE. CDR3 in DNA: TGTGCCAGCAGCGTAGAGGTAGAGACAGCGGCTTTCTTT. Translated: CASSVEVETAAFF.

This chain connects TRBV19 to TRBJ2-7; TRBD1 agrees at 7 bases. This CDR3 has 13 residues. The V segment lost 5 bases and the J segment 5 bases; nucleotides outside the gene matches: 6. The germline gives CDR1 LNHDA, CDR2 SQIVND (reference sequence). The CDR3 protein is CASSQTGLDEQYF. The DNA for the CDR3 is TGTGCCAGTAGTCAGACAGGGCTGGACGAGCAGTACTTC.

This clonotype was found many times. The CDR3 here is CASRPTGTPSGANVLTF. The CDR3 DNA reads as TGTGCCAGCAGACCGACAGGCACTCCCTCTGGGGCCAACGTCCTGACTTTC. V and J are TRBV6-1 and TRBJ2-6, with D possibly matching TRBD1 (6 bases). The V gene's germline CDR1 is MNHNS and CDR2 SASEGT. With 6 bases removed from V and 0 bases from J, the gap between germline ends came to 15 bases. The CDR3 totals 17 residues.

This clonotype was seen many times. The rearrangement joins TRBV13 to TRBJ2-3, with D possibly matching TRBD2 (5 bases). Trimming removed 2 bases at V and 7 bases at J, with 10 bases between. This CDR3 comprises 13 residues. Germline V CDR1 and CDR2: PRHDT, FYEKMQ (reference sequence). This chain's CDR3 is CASSLRGRYTQYF. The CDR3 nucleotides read TGTGCCAGCAGCTTACGGGGTCGGTATACGCAGTATTTT.

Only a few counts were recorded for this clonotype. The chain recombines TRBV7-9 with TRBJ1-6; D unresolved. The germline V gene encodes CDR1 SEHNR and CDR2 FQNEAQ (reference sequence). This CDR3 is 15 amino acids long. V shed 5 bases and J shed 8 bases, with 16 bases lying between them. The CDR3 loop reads CASSEDSAIYSPLHF. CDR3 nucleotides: TGTGCCAGCAGCGAAGACTCCGCGATCTATTCACCCCTCCACTTT.

The CDR3 DNA sequence: TGTGCCAGCAGCTTATGGGGGGCTAGACCGGGGGCGGACATTCAGTACTTC. Translating gives CASSLWGARPGADIQYF. This sequence joins TRBV7-6 and TRBJ2-4, with D possibly being TRBD1 or TRBD2 (6 bases each). The CDR3 has 17 residues. The V gene lost 2 bases and the J gene lost 8 bases, with 22 bases spanning the gap. Germline V gene lookup returns CDR1 SGHVS and CDR2 FNYEAQ.

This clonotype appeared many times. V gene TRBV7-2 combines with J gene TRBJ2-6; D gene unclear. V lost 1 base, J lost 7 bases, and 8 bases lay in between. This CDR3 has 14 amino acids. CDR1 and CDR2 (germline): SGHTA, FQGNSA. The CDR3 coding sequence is TGTGCCAGCAGCTTAGACGCCGGAGCCAACGTCCTGACTTTC. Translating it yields CASSLDAGANVLTF.

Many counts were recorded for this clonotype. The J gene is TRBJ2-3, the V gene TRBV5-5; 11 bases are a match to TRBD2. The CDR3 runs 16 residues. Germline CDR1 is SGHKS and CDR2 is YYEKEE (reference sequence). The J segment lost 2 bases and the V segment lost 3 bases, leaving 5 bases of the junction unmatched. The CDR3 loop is CASSYLAGGITDTQYF. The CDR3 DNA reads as TGTGCCAGCAGCTATCTAGCGGGGGGTATCACAGATACGCAGTATTTT.

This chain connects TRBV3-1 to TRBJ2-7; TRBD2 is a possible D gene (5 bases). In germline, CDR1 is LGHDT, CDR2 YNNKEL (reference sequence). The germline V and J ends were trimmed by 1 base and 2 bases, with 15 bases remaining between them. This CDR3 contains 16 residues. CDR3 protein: CASSQGGQVQTYEQYF. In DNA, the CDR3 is TGTGCCAGCAGCCAAGGAGGGCAGGTACAGACCTACGAGCAGTACTTC.

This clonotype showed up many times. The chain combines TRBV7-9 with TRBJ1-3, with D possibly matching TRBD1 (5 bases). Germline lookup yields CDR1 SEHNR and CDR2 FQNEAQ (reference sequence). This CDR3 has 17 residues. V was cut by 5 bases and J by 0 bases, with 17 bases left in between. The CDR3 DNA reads TGTGCCAGCAGCCTAGATGCCGGGACGGCCTCTGGAAACACCATATATTTT. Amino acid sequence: CASSLDAGTASGNTIYF.

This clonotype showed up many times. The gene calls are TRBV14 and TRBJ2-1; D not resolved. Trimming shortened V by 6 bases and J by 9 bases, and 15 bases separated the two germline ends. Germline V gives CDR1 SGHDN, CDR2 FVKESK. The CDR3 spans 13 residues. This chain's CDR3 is CASRFVGSFEQFF. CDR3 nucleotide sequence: TGTGCCAGCAGATTCGTGGGTTCGTTTGAGCAGTTCTTC.

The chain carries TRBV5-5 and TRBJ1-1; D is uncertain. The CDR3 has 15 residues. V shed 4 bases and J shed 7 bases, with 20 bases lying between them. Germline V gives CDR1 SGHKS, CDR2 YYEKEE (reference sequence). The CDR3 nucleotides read TGTGCCAGCAGCCTCGGCCCTCCCGGGGATTTTGAAGCTTTCTTT. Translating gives CASSLGPPGDFEAFF.

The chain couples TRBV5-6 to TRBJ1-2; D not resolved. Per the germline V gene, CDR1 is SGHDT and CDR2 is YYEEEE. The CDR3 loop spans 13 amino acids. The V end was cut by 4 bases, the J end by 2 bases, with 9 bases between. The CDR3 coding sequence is TGTGCCAGCAGCCCGGGGAGAAACTATGGCTACACCTTC. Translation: CASSPGRNYGYTF.

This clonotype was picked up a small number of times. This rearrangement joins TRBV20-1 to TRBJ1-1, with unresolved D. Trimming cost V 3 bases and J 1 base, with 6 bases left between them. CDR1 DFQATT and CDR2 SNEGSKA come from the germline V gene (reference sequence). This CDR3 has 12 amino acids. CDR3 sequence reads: CSASKGNTEAFF. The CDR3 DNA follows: TGCAGTGCTAGTAAGGGGAACACTGAAGCTTTCTTT.

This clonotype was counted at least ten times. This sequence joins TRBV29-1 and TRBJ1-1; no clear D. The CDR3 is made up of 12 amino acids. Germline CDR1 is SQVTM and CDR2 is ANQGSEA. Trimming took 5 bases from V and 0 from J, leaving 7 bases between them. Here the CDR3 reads CSVWLVNTEAFF. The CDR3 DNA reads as TGCAGCGTTTGGTTGGTGAACACTGAAGCTTTCTTT. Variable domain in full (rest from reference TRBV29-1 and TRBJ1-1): SAVISQKPSRDICQRGTSLTIQCQVDSQVTMMFWYRQQPGQSLTLIATANQGSEATYESGFVIDKFPISRPNLTFSTLTVSNMSPEDSSIYLCSVWLVNTEAFFGQGTRLTVV.

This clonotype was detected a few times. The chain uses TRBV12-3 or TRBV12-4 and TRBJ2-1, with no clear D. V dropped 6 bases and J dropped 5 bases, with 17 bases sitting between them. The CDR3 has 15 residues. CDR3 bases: TGTGCCAGCAGACCGGGCCAACTATTGAACAATGAGCAGTTCTTC. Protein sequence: CASRPGQLLNNEQFF.

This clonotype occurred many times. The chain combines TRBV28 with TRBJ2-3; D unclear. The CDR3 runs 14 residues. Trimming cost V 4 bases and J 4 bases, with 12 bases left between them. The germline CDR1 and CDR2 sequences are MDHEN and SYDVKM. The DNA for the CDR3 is TGTGCCAGCAGTTACGGGCAGTCGGCAGATACGCAGTATTTT. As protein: CASSYGQSADTQYF.

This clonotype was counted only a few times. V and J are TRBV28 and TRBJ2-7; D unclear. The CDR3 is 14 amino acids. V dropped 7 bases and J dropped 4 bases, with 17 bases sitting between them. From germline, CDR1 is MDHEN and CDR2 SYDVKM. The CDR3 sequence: CASTPVGSTYEQYV. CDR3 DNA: TGTGCCAGCACCCCTGTGGGATCCACGTACGAGCAGTACGTC.